A selection of T cell receptor beta chains follows, all from one sample in a study of T-cell reconstitution after alpha-beta-depleted transplantation in children. TCRdb re-analysed the PCR reads in MiXCR, keeping a single row per CDR3 protein. The top ten hold around 4.8% of the sample, which has under 250,000 distinct CDR3 sequences, approximately 24% seen once. This specimen was PBMCs, mostly from graft donor cells, taken 360 days after TCRalphabeta/CD19-depleted stem cell transplant. The source of these receptors is a female patient between 2 and 15 years old who had a stem cell transplant for congenital amegakaryocytic thrombocytopenia, so the T cells may come from the graft donor. The CDR3 runs from the conserved cysteine through the conserved F or W. A D gene is named only where the DNA matches it firmly. Only part of the rows carry a size: once, few, many, or a class if the clone is expanded.

J | V | D | size | DNA | CDR3
TRBJ2-1 | TRBV4-3 | NA | few | TGCGCCAGCAGCCCAGACAGGTTTAATGAGCAGTTCTTC | CASSPDRFNEQFF
TRBJ2-3 | TRBV12-3/TRBV12-4 | TRBD2 | many | TGTGCCAGCAGTTCTTATACTAGCGACACAGATACGCAGTATTTT | CASSSYTSDTDTQYF
TRBJ1-4 | TRBV20-1 | NA | few | TGCAGTGCTAGTCGTCCTTGGAGGGATAATGAAAAACTGTTTTTT | CSASRPWRDNEKLFF
TRBJ1-4 | TRBV20-1 | NA | few | TGCAGTGCGACCCAGGGGAGGTCTAATGAAAAACTGTTTTTT | CSATQGRSNEKLFF
TRBJ1-1 | TRBV4-3 | NA | NA | TGCGCCAGCAGCCGCCGTAGGGAGGTCCACACTGAAGCTTTCTTT | CASSRRREVHTEAFF
TRBJ2-3 | TRBV7-9 | NA | many | TGTGCCGGGACAAGGTTGACAGATACGCAGTATTTT | CAGTRLTDTQYF
TRBJ2-1 | TRBV4-2 | TRBD2 | few | TGTGCCAGCAGCCAAGAATGGACTAGCGGGTACAATGAGCAGTTCTTC | CASSQEWTSGYNEQFF
TRBJ2-1 | TRBV13 | TRBD2 | few | TGTGCCAGCAGTTCAAGCGGGATCTATGAGCAGTTCTTC | CASSSSGIYEQFF
TRBJ1-6 | TRBV12-3/TRBV12-4 | TRBD1 | few | TGTGCCAGCAGTCGACAGGGTGTTCGGCCCCTCCACTTT | CASSRQGVRPLHF
TRBJ2-5 | TRBV12-3/TRBV12-4 | TRBD2 | NA | TGTGCCAGCAGTTTGTTTAGCGGGAGGACTCAAGAGACCCAGTACTTC | CASSLFSGRTQETQYF
TRBJ2-1 | TRBV2 | TRBD2 | few | TGTGCCAGCAGTGAATCCGGGAGGGCCGGTGAGCAGTTCTTC | CASSESGRAGEQFF
TRBJ2-2 | TRBV6-2/TRBV6-3 | TRBD2 | NA | TGTGCCAGCAGTTACGGCGGGAGGGAAAAGAACACCGGGGAGCTGTTTTTT | CASSYGGREKNTGELFF
TRBJ1-1 | TRBV12-3/TRBV12-4 | NA | NA | TGTGCCAGCACCGCCGGGAGGGGCCCCATGAACACTGAAGCTTTCTTT | CASTAGRGPMNTEAFF